This T cell receptor beta chain stems from a study of blood T cell repertoires in COVID-19. Overall study context: The analysed material was cDNA or gDNA that came from T cells, B-cell-depleted T cells, or PBMCs.

Recruitment covered about two dozen US areas and drew participants whose ages spanned 18 to 89 years. Membership in each cohort depended on participant-reported clinical history. V was clipped by 7 bases and J by 7 bases, with 14 bases between them. The CDR3 is made up of 12 amino acids. The table came from immunoSEQ multiplex PCR; TCRdb's copy has only in-frame clones and leaves some out. The sample comprises 250,000 to 350,000 clones, roughly 89% of which are singletons, and 4% to 5.5% rests with the top ten. Input material: PBMCs or T cells enriched from blood (not recorded which). V usage is TRBV12-3 or TRBV12-4 and J usage is TRBJ2-7; perhaps TRBD1 as D (6 bases). This clonotype was sampled from a young woman with acute COVID-19. The CDR3 bases are TGTGCCAGCACCCTCTCAGGGGAGGAGCAGTACTTC. Protein: CASTLSGEEQYF.